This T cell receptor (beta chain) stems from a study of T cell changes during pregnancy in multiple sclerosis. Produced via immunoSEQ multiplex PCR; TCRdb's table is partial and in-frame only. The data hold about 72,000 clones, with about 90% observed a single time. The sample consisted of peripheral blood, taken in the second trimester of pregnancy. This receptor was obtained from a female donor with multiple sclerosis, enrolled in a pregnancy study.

The chain's CDR3 is CASSAEVRGYTF. The CDR3 nucleotides are TGTGCCAGCAGCGCTGAGGTGAGGGGCTACACCTTC. The chain is built from TRBV9 and TRBJ1-2; D uncertain. Trimming removed 3 bases at V and 8 bases at J, with 11 bases between. The CDR3 loop spans 12 amino acids. Germline V gene sequence: CDR1 SGDLS, CDR2 YYNGEE.